The rows below give T cell receptor beta chains drawn from one sample of a study of blood T cells in healthy people across ages. TCRdb reprocessed the 5' RACE reads via MiXCR and lists one record per CDR3 protein. Of about 510,000 distinct CDR3 sequences in the sample, about 29% were seen once. These sequences were also reported in another study, on T cells of mothers and their children.

Sequencing used blood. Receptors were obtained from a boy younger than 10 in good health. The CDR3 runs from the conserved cysteine through the conserved F or W. Fields, in order: clone size, D gene, J gene, V gene, CDR3 protein, CDR3 DNA. The D gene is left open where the match is weak. Only part of the rows carry a size: once, few, many, or a class if the clone is expanded.

>.|.|TRBJ1-1|TRBV7-6
CASSLEQMNTEAFF
TGTGCCAGCAGCTTAGAGCAGATGAACACTGAAGCTTTCTTT
>.|TRBD2|TRBJ2-7|TRBV20-1
CSAREGLAGLYEQYF
TGCAGTGCTAGAGAGGGACTAGCGGGACTCTACGAGCAGTACTTC
>few|.|TRBJ2-2|TRBV5-4
CASSTGGRNTGELFF
TGTGCCAGCAGCACGGGGGGCCGCAACACCGGGGAGCTGTTTTTT
>few|.|TRBJ2-1|TRBV29-1
CSVEGSESTYNEQFF
TGCAGCGTTGAAGGTAGCGAGAGTACCTACAATGAGCAGTTCTTC
>.|TRBD1|TRBJ2-3|TRBV7-9
CASSGRDRALDTQYF
TGTGCCAGCAGCGGTCGGGACAGGGCTTTAGATACGCAGTATTTT
>few|.|TRBJ2-3|TRBV5-1
CASSLEQLTDTQYF
TGCGCCAGCAGCTTGGAACAGCTCACAGATACGCAGTATTTT
>once|.|TRBJ1-3|TRBV4-3
CASSQEQGSGNTIYF
TGCGCCAGCAGCCAGGAACAGGGATCTGGAAACACCATATATTTT
>.|TRBD1|TRBJ1-4|TRBV6-1
CASSGRGQGATNEKLFF
TGTGCCAGCAGTGGAAGAGGACAGGGGGCAACTAATGAAAAACTGTTTTTT
>.|TRBD2|TRBJ2-2|TRBV19
CASSIASSGRGTGELFF
TGTGCCAGTAGTATAGCTTCTAGCGGTAGAGGGACCGGGGAGCTGTTTTTT
>.|TRBD2|TRBJ2-1|TRBV7-2
CASSLGVLAASSEQFF
TGTGCCAGCAGCTTAGGCGTACTAGCGGCATCGTCTGAGCAGTTCTTC
>few|.|TRBJ2-5|TRBV6-1
CASSARSGNRETQYF
TGTGCCAGCAGTGCCCGGTCGGGGAATCGAGAGACCCAGTACTTC
>.|.|TRBJ1-1|TRBV7-8
CASSFGDPNTEAFF
TGTGCCAGCAGCTTCGGAGACCCGAACACTGAAGCTTTCTTT
>few|.|TRBJ2-6|TRBV5-1
CAGSQRGSGANVLTF
TGCGCCGGCAGTCAAAGGGGGTCTGGGGCCAACGTCCTGACTTTC
>few|.|TRBJ2-3|TRBV3-1
CASSSRLSSRLDTQYF
TGTGCCAGCAGCTCCCGACTATCTTCTCGGCTGGATACGCAGTATTTT
>few|.|TRBJ2-3|TRBV1
CTSSQDRRTSGATDTQYF
TGCACCAGCAGCCAAGATCGAAGGACTAGCGGGGCCACAGATACGCAGTATTTT
>.|.|TRBJ2-5|TRBV7-9
CASSLVSGSTWETQYF
TGTGCCAGCAGCTTAGTAAGTGGGTCGACCTGGGAGACCCAGTACTTC
>many|.|TRBJ2-7|TRBV10-3
CAISGTVYEQYF
TGTGCCATCAGTGGGACGGTTTACGAGCAGTACTTC
>.|.|TRBJ1-2|TRBV25-1
CASSEFLKNGYTF
TGTGCCAGCAGTGAATTCCTCAAGAATGGCTACACCTTC
>.|TRBD2|TRBJ2-5|TRBV19
CASTRGGDFQETQYF
TGTGCCAGTACCCGCGGGGGGGACTTCCAAGAGACCCAGTACTTC
>.|TRBD1|TRBJ1-1|TRBV27
CASRRTGPADTEAFF
TGTGCCAGCAGAAGGACAGGGCCTGCCGACACTGAAGCTTTCTTT
>.|.|TRBJ2-2|TRBV12-3/TRBV12-4
CASASRSGNTGELFF
TGTGCCAGCGCAAGCCGGTCAGGTAACACCGGGGAGCTGTTTTTT
>few|.|TRBJ1-1|TRBV12-5
CASGSLQGDTEAFF
TGTGCTAGTGGTTCCCTTCAGGGAGACACTGAAGCTTTCTTT
>few|TRBD2|TRBJ2-1|TRBV12-3/TRBV12-4
CASSLFRGLAGVNEQFF
TGTGCCAGCAGTTTATTTCGGGGACTAGCGGGAGTCAATGAGCAGTTCTTC